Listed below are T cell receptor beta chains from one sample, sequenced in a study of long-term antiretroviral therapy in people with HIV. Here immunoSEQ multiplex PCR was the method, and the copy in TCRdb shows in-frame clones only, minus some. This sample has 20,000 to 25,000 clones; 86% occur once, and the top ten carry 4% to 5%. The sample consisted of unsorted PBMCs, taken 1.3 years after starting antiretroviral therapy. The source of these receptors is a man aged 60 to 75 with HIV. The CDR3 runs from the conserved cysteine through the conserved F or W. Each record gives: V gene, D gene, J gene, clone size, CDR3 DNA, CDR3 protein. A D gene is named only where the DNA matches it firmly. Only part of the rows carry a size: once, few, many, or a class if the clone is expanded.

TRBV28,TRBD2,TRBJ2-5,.,TGTGCCAGCAGCTTGATTGCGTGGACTAGCGGGAGGGCCGGAGAGACCCAGTACTTC,CASSLIAWTSGRAGETQYF
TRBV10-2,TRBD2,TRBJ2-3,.,TGCGCCAGCAGTGGGAGGACTAGCGGGGGGGCGATGAGCACAGATACGCAGTATTTT,CASSGRTSGGAMSTDTQYF
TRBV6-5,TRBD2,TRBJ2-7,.,TGTGCCAGCGGCCGAGCGGGAGATCCAGAGTACGAGCAGTACTTC,CASGRAGDPEYEQYF
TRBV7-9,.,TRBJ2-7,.,TGTGCCAGCACCTCGTTCCAGGCTCTGTGGGAGCAGTACTTC,CASTSFQALWEQYF
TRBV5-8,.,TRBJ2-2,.,TGTGCCAGCAGCTTGTTTCGTCGGACAGCTAACACCGGGGAGCTGTTTTTT,CASSLFRRTANTGELFF
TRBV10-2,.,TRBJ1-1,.,TGCGCCAGCAGTGGGGGGGGCCTCACTGAAGCTTTCTTT,CASSGGGLTEAFF
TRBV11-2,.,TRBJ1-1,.,TGTGCCAGCAGCTTAGATCCCTCCCGGATTGAAGCTTTCTTT,CASSLDPSRIEAFF
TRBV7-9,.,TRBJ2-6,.,TGTGCCAGCAGCTTTTCGGGGTCTGGGGCCAACGTCCTGACTTTC,CASSFSGSGANVLTF
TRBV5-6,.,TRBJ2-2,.,TGTGCCAGCAGCTTGCCGGAAACAAACACCGGGGAGCTGTTTTTT,CASSLPETNTGELFF
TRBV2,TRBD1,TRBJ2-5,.,TGTGCCAGCAGAAGGACAGGGGGAGAAGAGACCCAGTACTTC,CASRRTGGEETQYF
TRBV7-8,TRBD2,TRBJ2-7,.,TGTGCCAGCAGCTTAAGGGGCCTAGCGGGAGGGTCCAGCTACGAGCAGTACTTC,CASSLRGLAGGSSYEQYF
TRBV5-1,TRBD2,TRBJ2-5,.,TGCGCCAGCAGCTTGGACGGACTAGCAGAGACCCAGTACTTC,CASSLDGLAETQYF
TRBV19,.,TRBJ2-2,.,TGTGCCAGTAGTTTTTTGACCGGGGAGCTGTTTTTT,CASSFLTGELFF
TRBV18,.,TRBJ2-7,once,TGTGCCAGCTCACCACCAGCTAGCTGGAGGTACGAGCAGTACTTC,CASSPPASWRYEQYF
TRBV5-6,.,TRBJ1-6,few,TGTGCCAGCAGCCCCTACCGGGAGGCACCCCTCCACTTT,CASSPYREAPLHF
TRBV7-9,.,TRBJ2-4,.,TGTGCCAGCAGCTTAGATCGGCAGTTTCGAGCCAAAAACATTCAGTACTTC,CASSLDRQFRAKNIQYF
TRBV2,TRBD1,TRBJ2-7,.,TGTGCCAGCAATGACAGGGGCTACGAGCAGTACTTC,CASNDRGYEQYF